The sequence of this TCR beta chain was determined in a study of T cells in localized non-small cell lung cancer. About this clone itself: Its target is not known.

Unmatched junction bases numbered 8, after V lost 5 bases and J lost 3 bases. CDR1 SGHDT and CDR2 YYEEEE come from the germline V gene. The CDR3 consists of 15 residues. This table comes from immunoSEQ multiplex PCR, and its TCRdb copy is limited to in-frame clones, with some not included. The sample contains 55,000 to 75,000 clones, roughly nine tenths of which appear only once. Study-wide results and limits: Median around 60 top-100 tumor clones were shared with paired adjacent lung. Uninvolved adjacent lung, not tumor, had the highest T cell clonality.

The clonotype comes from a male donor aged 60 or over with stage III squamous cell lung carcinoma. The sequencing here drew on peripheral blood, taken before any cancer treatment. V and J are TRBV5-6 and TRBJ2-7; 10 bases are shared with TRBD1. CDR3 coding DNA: TGTGCCAGCAGTAGATGGGGGACAGGGGTCTACGAGCAGTACTTC. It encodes CASSRWGTGVYEQYF.